This TCR beta chain was sequenced for a study of shared clonotypes between healthy human individuals. Study-wide background: The plates for each donor numbered three CD4 naive, three CD4 memory, two CD8 naive and one CD8 memory. Overall study results and limits: The four-donor shared clonotypes exceeded non-shared clonotypes in generation probability, with non-shared ones scoring lower.

Germline-derived CDR1 and CDR2 are SNHLY and FYNNEI. The V gene lost 3 bases and the J gene lost 2 bases, with 2 bases spanning the gap. The CDR3 is 12 residues long. Naive CD8 cells lacked CD45RO and underwent positive selection for CCR7, leaving out terminally differentiated effector memory CD45RA+ cells. This clone was found once. The target antigen is unknown. The sorted-subset replicate PCRs were given around 190 ng DNA, which is some 29,000 T cell genomes. Sequencing used immunoSEQ multiplex PCR; TCRdb keeps in-frame clones, though not all of them. The repertoire holds under 700,000 clones, around 95% seen once, with over 0.09% in the top ten.

The chain recombines TRBV2 with TRBJ1-5; D ambiguous. Sequencing used naive CD8+ T cells sorted from blood. The clonotype comes from a woman in her thirties in good health. CDR3 sequence reads: CASSEGNQPQHF. As DNA, the CDR3 is TGTGCCAGCAGTGAGGGCAATCAGCCCCAGCATTTT.